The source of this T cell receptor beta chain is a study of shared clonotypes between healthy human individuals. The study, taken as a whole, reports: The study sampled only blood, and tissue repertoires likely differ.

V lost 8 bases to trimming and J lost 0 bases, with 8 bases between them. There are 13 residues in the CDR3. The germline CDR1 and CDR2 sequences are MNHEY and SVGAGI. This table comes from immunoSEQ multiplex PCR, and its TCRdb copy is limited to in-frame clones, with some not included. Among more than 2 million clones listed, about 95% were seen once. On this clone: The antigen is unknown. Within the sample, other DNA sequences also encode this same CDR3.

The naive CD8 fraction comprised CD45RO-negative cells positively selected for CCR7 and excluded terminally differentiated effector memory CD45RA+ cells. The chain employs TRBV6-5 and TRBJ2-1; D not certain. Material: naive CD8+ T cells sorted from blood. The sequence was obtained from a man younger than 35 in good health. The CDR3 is CASSESSYNEQFF. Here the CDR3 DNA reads TGTGCCAGCTCGGAGAGCTCCTACAATGAGCAGTTCTTC.